This T cell receptor (beta chain) is drawn from a study of CD8+ T cells in alopecia areata. Study-wide background: Treatment comprised oral tofacitinib, 5 to 10 mg twice daily, in treated patients. General study results and limits: Since there was just one nonresponder, nobody can yet say how baseline CD8+ expansion ties to response. Administration of tofacitinib significantly diminished scalp clonality and expanded CD8+ clones within the top 100.

This sample's treatment: oral pan-JAK inhibitor, 5-10 mg twice daily. Researchers took lesional scalp punch biopsies and peripheral blood from people who were alopecia areata patients. On this clone: Its matching antigen is unknown.

cDNA serving as the sequencing template came from extracted, reverse transcribed RNA. The data were produced by immunoSEQ multiplex PCR, yet TCRdb's version contains in-frame clones alone and is incomplete. The sample consists of around 100,000 clones, about two thirds of them appearing once. The CDR3 consists of 16 residues. The germline V gene encodes CDR1 SNHLY and CDR2 FYNNEI. V was pared by 2 bases and J by 3 bases, with 4 bases of the junction left unmatched. The clonotype comes from a human donor with alopecia areata. This chain joins TRBV2 and TRBJ2-3; 11 bases are shared with TRBD2. Sequencing used CD8+ T cells sorted from blood, obtained at approximately week 42, from a patient treated with tofacitinib. The CDR3 loop reads CASSELAGGGTDTQYF. In nucleotides, the CDR3 is TGTGCCAGCAGTGAACTAGCGGGGGGAGGTACAGATACGCAGTATTTT. Based on the CDR3 plus reference TRBV2 and TRBJ2-3, the full variable domain is EPEVTQTPSHQVTQMGQEVILRCVPISNHLYFYWYRQILGQKVEFLVSFYNNEISEKSEIFDDQFSVERPDGSNFTLKIRSTKLEDSAMYFCASSELAGGGTDTQYFGPGTRLTVL.